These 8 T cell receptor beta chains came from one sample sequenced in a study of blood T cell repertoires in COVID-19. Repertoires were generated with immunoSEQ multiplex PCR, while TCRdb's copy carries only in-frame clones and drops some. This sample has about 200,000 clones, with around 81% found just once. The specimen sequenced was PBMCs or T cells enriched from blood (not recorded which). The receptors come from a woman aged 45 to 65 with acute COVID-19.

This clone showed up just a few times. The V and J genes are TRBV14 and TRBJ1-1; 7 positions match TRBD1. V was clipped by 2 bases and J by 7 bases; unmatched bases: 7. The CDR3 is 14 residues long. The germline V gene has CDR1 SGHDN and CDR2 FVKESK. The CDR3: CASSQTRGMDEAFF. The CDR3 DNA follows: TGTGCCAGCAGCCAAACCAGGGGGATGGATGAAGCTTTCTTT.

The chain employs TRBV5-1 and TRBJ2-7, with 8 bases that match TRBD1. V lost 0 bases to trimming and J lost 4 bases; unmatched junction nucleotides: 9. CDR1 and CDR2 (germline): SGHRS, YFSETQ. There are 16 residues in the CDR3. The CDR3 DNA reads TGCGCCAGCAGCTTGGGAGGACAGGGCCCCGTTTACGAGCAGTACTTC. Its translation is CASSLGGQGPVYEQYF. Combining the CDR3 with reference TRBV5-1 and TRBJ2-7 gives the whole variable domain KAGVTQTPRYLIKTRGQQVTLSCSPISGHRSVSWYQQTPGQGLQFLFEYFSETQRNKGNFPGRFSGRQFSNSRSEMNVSTLELGDSALYLCASSLGGQGPVYEQYFGPGTRLTVT.

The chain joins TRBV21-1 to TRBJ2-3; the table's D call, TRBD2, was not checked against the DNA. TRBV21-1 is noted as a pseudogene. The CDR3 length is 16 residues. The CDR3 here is CATSCGTSGKTDTQYF. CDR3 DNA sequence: TGTGCCACCTCTTGCGGGACTAGCGGGAAGACAGATACGCAGTATTTT.

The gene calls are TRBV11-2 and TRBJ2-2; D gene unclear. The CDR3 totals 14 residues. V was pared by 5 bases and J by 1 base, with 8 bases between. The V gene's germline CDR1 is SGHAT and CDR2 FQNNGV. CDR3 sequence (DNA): TGTGCCAGCAGCCACGACTGGAACACCGGGGAGCTGTTTTTT. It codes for CASSHDWNTGELFF.

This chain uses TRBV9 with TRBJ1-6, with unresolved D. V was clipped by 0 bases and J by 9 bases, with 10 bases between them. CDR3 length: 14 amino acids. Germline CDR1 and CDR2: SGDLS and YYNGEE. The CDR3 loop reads CASSVAWAGSPLHF. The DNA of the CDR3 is TGTGCCAGCAGCGTAGCTTGGGCTGGTTCACCCCTCCACTTT. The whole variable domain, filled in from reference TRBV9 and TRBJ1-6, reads DSGVTQTPKHLITATGQRVTLRCSPRSGDLSVYWYQQSLDQGLQFLIQYYNGEERAKGNILERFSAQQFPDLHSELNLSSLELGDSALYFCASSVAWAGSPLHFGNGTRLTVT.

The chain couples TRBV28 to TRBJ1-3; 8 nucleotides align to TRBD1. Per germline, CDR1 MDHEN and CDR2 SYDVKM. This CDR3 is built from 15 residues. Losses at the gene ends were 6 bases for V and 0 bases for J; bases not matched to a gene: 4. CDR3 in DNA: TGTGCCAGCAGGATGACAGGGGTCTCTGGAAACACCATATATTTT. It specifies CASRMTGVSGNTIYF.

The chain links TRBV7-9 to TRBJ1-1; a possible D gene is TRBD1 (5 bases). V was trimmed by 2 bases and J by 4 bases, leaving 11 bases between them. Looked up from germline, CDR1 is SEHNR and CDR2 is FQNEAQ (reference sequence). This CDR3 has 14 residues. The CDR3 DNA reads TGTGCCAGCAGCTTAAGGGGATGGGGCACTGAAGCTTTCTTT. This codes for CASSLRGWGTEAFF.

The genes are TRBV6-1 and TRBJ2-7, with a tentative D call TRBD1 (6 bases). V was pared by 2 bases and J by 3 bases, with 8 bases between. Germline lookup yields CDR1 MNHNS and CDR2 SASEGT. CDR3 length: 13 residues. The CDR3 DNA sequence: TGTGCCAGCAGTGAATTACAGGGCTACGAGCAGTACTTC. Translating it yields CASSELQGYEQYF.